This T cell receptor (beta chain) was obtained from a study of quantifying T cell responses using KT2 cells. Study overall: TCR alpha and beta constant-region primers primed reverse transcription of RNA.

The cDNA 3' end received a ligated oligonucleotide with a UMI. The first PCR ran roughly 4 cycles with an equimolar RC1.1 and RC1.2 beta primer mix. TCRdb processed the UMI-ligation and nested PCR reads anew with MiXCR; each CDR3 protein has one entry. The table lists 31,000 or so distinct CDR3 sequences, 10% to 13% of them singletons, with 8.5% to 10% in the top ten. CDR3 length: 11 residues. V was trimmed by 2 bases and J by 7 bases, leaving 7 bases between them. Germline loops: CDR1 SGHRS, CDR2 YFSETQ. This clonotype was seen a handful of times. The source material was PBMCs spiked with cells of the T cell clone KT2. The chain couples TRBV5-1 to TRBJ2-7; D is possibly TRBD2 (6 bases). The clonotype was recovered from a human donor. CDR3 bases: TGCGCCAGCAGCTTCGGGGGTGAGCAGTACTTC. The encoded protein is CASSFGGEQYF. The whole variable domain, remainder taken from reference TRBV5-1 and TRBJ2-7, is KAGVTQTPRYLIKTRGQQVTLSCSPISGHRSVSWYQQTPGQGLQFLFEYFSETQRNKGNFPGRFSGRQFSNSRSEMNVSTLELGDSALYLCASSFGGEQYFGPGTRLTVT.